This T cell receptor (beta chain) was sequenced in a study of identical twins. General study points: Compared with models, monozygotic twins showed more out-of-frame TCR alpha sharing. Analyses of zero insertions could, in part, be confounded by invariant MAIT and iNKT cells.

Healthy Caucasians made up all donors. Per germline, CDR1 LGHNA and CDR2 YSLEER. The CDR3 is 17 amino acids. The junction had 15 bases not matched to a gene; V was cut back by 2 bases and J by 5 bases. As concerns this clonotype: The antigen is undetermined.

A universal primer site arose from template switching, and cDNA bore unique molecular identifiers. TCRdb called the 5' RACE reads again in MiXCR, with one record for every CDR3 protein. The table records roughly 570,000 distinct CDR3 sequences, roughly 9.9% of them present only once. These same records also appear under a second study, on yellow fever vaccine responses in identical twins.

V usage is TRBV4-3 and J usage is TRBJ2-7, with 7 nucleotides matching TRBD2. The clonotype was recovered from a young woman in good health. Sequencing was performed on PBMCs. CDR3 amino acids: CASSQRRSGGSIDEQYF. As DNA, the CDR3 is TGCGCCAGCAGCCAACGACGTAGTGGCGGGAGTATCGACGAGCAGTACTTC.